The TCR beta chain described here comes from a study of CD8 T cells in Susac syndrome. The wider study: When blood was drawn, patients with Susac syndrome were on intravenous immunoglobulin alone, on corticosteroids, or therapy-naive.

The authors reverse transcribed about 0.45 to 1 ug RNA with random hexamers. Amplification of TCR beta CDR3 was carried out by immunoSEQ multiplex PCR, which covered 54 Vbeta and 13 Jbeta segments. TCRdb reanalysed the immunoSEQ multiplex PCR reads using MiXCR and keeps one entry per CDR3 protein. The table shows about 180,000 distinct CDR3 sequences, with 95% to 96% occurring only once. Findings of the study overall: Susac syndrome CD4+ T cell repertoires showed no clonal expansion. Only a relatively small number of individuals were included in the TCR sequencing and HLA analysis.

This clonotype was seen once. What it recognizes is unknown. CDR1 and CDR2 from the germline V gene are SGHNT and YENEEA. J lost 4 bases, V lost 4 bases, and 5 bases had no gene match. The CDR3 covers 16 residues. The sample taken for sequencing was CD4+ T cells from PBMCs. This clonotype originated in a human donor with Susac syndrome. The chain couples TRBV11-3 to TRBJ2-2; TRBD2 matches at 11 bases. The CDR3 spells CASSWLGTSGTGELFF. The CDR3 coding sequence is TGTGCCAGCAGCTGGCTCGGGACTAGCGGCACCGGGGAGCTGTTTTTT. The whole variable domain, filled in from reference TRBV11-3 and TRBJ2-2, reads EAGVVQSPRYKIIEKKQPVAFWCNPISGHNTLYWYLQNLGQGPELLIRYENEEAVDDSQLPKDRFSAERLKGVDSTLKIQPAELGDSAVYLCASSWLGTSGTGELFFGEGSRLTVL.